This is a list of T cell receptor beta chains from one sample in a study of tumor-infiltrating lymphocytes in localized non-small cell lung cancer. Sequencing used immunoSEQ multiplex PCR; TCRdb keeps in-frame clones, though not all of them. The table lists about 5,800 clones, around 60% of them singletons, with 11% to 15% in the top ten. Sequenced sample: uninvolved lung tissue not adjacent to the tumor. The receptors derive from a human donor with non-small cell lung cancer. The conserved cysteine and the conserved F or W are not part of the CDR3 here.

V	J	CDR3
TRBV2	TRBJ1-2	ASTRQGQTNYGYT
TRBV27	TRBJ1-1	ASRSFTEAF
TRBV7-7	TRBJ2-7	ASSRQGSGEQY
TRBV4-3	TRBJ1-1	ASSLTGNTEAF
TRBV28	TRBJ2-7	ASLIEREAFGYEQY
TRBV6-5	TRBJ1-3	ASRGLSGNTIY
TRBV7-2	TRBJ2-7	ASSLRVGAYEQY
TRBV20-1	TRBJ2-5	SFLGQETQY
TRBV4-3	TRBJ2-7	ASSLSLAGREQY
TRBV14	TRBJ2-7	ASSGIGYEQY
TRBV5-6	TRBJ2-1	ASSLYSEQF
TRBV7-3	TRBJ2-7	ASSPRDRGEQY
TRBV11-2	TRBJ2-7	ASSLGVRGAYEQY
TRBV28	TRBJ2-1	ASSTSGILDEQF
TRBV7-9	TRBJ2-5	ASSLGGQETQY
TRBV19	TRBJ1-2	ASCRGANYGYT
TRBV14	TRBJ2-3	ASSQDFGDTQY
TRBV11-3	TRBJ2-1	ASSPGHQEGDEQF
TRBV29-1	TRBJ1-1	SVEAQGQVNTEAF
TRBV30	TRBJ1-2	AWRRREANYGYT
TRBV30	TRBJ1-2	AWNTGTGYT
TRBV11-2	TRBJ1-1	ASSPTGNTEAF
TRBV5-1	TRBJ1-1	ASSFGWDTEAF
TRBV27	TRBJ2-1	ASSADLKGSNEQF
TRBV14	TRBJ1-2	ASSRNLAYGYT